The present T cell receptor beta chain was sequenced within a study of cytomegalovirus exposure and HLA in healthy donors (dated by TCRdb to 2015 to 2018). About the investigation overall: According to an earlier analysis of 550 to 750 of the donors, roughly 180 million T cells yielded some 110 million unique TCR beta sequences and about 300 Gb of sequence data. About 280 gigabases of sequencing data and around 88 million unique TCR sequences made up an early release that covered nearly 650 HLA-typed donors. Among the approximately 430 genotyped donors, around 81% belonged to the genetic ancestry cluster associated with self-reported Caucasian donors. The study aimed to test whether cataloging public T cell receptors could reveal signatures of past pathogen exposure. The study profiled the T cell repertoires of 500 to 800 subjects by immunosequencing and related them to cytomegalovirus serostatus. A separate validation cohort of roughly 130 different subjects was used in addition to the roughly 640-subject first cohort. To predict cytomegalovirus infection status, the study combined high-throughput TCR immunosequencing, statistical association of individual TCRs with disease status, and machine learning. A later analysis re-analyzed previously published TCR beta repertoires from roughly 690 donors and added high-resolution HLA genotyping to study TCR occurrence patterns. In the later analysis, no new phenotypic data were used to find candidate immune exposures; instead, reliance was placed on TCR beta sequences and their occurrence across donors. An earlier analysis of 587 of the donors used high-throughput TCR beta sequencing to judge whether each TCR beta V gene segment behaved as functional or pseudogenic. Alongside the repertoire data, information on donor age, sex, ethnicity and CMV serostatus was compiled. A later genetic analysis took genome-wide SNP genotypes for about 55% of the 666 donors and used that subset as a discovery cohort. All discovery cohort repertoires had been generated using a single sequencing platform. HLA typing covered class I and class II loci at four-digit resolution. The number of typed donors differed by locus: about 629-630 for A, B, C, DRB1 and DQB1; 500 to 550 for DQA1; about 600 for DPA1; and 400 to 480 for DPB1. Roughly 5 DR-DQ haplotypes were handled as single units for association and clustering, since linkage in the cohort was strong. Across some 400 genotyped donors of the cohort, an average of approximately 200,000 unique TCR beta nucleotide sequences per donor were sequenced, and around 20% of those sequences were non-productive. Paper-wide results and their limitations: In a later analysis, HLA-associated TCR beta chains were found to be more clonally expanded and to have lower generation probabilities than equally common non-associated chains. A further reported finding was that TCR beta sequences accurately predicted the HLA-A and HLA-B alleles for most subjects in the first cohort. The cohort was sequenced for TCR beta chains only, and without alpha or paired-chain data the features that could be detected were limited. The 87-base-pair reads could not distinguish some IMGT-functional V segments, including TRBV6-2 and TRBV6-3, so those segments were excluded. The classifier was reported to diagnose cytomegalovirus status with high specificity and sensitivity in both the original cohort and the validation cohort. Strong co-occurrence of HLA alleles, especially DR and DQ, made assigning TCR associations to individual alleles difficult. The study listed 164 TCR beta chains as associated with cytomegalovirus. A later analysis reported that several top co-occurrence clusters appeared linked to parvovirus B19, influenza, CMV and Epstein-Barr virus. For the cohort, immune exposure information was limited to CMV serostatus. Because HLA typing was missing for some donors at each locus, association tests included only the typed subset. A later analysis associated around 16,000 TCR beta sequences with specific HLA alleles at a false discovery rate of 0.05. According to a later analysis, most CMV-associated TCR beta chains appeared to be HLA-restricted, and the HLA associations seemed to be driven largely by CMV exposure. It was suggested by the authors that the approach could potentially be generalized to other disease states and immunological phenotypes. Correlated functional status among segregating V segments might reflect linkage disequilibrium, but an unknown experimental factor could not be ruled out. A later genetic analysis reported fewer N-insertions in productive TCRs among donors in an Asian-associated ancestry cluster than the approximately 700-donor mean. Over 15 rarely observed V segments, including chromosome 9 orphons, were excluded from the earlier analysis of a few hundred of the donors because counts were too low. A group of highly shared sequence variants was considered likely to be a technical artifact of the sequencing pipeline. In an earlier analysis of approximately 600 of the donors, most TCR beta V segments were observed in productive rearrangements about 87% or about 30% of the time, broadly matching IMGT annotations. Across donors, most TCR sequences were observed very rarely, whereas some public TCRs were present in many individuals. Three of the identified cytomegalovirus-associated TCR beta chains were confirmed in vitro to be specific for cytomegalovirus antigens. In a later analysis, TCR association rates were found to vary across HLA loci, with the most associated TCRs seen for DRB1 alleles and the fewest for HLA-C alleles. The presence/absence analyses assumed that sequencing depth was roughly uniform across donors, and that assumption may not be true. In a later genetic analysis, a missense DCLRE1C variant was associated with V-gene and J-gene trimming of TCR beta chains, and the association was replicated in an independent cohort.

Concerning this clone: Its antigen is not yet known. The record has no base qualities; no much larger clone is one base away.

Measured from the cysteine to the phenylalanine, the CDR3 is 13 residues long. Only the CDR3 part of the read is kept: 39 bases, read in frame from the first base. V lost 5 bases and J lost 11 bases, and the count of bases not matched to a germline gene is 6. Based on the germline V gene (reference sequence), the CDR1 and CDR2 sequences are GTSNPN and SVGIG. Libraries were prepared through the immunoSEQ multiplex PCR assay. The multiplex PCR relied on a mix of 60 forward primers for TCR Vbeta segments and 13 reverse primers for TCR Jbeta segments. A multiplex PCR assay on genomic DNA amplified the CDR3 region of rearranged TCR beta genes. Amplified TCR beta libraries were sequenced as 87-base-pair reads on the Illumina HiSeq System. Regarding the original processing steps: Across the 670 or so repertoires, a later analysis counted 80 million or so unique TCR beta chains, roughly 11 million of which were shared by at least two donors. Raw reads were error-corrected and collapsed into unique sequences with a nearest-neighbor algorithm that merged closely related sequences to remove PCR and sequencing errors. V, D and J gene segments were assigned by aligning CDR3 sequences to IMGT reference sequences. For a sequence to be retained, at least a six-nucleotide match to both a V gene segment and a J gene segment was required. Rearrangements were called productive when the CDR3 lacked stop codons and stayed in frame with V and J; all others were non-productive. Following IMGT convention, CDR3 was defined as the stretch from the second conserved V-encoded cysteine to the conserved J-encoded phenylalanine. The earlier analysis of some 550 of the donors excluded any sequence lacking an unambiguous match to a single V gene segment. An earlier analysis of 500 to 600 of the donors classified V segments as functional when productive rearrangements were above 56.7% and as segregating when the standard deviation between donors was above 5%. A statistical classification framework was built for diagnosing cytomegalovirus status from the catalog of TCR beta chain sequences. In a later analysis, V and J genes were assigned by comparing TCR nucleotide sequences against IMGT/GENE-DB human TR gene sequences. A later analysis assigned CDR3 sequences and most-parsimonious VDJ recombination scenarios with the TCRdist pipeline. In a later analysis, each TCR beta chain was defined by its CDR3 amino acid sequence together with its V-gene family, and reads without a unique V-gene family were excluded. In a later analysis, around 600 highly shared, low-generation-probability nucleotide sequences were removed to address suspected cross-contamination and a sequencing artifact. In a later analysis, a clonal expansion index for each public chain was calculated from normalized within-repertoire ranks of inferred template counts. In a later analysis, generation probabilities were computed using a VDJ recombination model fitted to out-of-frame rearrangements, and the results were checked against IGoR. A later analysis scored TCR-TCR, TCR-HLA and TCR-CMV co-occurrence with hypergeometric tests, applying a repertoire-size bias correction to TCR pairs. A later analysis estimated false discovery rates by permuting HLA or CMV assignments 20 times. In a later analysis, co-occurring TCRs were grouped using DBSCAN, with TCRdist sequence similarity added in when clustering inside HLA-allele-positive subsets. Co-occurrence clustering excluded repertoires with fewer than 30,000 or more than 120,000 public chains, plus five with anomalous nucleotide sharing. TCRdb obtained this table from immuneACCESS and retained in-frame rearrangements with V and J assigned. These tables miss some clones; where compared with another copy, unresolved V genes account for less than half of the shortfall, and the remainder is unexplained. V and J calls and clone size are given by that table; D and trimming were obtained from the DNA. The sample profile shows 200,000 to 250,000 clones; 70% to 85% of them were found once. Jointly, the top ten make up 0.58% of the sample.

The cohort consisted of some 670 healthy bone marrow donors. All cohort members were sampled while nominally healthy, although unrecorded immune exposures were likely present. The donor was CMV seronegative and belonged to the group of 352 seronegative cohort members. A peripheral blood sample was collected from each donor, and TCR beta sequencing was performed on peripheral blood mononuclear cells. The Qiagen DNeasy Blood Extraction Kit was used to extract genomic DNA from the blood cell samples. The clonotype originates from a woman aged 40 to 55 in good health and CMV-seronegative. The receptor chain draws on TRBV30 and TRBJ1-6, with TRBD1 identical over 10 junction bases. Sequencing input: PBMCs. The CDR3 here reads CAWGGTGVTPLHF. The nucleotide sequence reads TGTGCCTGGGGCGGGACAGGGGTGACACCCCTCCACTTT. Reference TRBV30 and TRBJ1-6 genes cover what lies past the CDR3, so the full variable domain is SQTIHQWPATLVQPVGSPLSLECTVEGTSNPNLYWYRQAAGRGLQLLFYSVGIGQISSEVPQNLSASRPQDRQFILSSKKLLLSDSGFYLCAWGGTGVTPLHFGNGTRLTVT.